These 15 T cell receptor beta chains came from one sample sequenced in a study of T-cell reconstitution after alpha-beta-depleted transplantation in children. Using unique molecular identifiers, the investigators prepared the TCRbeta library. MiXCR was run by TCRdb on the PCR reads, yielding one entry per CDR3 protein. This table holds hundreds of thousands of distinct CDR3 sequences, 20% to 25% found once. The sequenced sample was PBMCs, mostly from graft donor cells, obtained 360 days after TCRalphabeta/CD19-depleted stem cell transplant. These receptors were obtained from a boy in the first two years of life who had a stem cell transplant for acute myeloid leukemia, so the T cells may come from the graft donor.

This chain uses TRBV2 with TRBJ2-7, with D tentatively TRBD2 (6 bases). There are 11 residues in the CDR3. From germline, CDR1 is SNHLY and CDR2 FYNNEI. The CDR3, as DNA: TGTGCGGAGGGCCGGAACAACGAGCAGTACTTC. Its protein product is CAEGRNNEQYF.

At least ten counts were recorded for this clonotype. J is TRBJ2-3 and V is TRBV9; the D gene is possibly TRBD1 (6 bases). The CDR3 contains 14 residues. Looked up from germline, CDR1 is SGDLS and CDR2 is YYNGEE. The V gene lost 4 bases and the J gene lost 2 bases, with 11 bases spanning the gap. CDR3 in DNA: TGTGCCAGCAGCTTTGACAGGTACACAGATACGCAGTATTTT. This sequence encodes CASSFDRYTDTQYF.

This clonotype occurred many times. The CDR3 here is CASSLDGERTEAFF. The CDR3 DNA sequence: TGTGCCAGCAGTTTGGACGGGGAGAGGACTGAAGCTTTCTTT. The chain uses TRBV28 and TRBJ1-1, with D unresolved. CDR1 and CDR2 (germline): MDHEN, SYDVKM. The CDR3 extends over 14 amino acids. V dropped 3 bases and J dropped 5 bases, with 13 bases sitting between them.

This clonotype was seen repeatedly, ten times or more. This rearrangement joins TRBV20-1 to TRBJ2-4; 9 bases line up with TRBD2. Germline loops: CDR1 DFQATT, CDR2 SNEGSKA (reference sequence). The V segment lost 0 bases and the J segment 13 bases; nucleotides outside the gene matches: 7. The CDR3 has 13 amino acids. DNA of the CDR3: TGCAGTGCTAGAGATCGGGAGCGGGGGGCCCAGTACTTC. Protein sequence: CSARDRERGAQYF.

The CDR3 DNA sequence: TGCAGCGTTCGTGGCAGGGACTTTAGCACAGATACGCAGTATTTT. It encodes CSVRGRDFSTDTQYF. The genes are TRBV29-1 and TRBJ2-3; a possible D gene is TRBD2 (6 bases). Germline V lookup: CDR1 SQVTM, CDR2 ANQGSEA. There are 15 residues in the CDR3. Trimming took off 5 bases at V and 0 bases at J, with 15 bases between the two ends.

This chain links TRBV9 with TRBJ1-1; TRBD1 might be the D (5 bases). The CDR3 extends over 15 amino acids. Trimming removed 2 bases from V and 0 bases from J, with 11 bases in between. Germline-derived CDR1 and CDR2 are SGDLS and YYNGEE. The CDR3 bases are TGTGCCAGCAGCGTGGGGGGAGACTTGAACACTGAAGCTTTCTTT. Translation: CASSVGGDLNTEAFF. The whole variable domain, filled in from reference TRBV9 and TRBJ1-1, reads DSGVTQTPKHLITATGQRVTLRCSPRSGDLSVYWYQQSLDQGLQFLIQYYNGEERAKGNILERFSAQQFPDLHSELNLSSLELGDSALYFCASSVGGDLNTEAFFGQGTRLTVV.

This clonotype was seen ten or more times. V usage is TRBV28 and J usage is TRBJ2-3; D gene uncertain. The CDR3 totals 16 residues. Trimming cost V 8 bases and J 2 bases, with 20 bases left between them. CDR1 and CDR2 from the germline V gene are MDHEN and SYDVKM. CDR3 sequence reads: CASSRGPPEFTDTQYF. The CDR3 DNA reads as TGTGCCAGCTCTCGTGGCCCCCCTGAGTTCACAGATACGCAGTATTTT.

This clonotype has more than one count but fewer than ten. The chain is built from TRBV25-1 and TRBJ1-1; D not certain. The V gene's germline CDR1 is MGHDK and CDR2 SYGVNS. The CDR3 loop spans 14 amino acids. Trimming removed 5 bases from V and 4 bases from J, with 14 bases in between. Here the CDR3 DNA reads TGTGCCAGCAGTATAGGAGGCGCGAGCACTGAAGCTTTCTTT. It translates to CASSIGGASTEAFF.

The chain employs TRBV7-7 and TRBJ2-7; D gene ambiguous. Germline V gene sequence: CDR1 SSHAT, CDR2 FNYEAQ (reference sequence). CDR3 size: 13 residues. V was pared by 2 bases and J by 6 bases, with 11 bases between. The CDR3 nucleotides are TGTGCCAGCAGCTTAAGAGCTGGCGCCGAGCAGTACTTC. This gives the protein CASSLRAGAEQYF.

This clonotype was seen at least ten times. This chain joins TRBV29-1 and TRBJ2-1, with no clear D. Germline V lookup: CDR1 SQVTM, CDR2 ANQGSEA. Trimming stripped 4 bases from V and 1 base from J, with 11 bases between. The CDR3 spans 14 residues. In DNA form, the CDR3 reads TGCAGCGTTGCCCCCCTCAAGTCCTACAATGAGCAGTTCTTC. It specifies CSVAPLKSYNEQFF.

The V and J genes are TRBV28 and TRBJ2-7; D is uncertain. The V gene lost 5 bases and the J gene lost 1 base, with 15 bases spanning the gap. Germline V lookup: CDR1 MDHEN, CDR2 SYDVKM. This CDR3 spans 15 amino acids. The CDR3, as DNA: TGTGCCAGCAGTCAAGAGGACGGTTCATCCTACGAGCAGTACGTC. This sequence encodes CASSQEDGSSYEQYV.

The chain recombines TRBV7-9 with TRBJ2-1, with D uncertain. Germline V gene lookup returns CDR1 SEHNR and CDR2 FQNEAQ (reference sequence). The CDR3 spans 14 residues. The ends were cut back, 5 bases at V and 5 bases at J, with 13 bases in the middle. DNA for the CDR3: TGTGCCAGCAGCCCCCGAAAGGACCACAATGAGCAGTTCTTC. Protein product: CASSPRKDHNEQFF.

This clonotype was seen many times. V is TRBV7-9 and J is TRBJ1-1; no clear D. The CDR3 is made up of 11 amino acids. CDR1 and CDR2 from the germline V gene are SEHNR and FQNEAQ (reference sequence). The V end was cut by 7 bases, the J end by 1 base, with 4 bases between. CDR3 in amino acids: CASKENTEAFF. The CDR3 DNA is TGTGCCAGCAAGGAGAACACTGAAGCTTTCTTT.

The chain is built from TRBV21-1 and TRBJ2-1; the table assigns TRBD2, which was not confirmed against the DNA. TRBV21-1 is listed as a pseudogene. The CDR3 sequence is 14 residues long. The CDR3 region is CATEPGLELYEQFF. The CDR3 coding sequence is TGTGCCACCGAACCGGGACTAGAGCTTTATGAGCAGTTCTTC.

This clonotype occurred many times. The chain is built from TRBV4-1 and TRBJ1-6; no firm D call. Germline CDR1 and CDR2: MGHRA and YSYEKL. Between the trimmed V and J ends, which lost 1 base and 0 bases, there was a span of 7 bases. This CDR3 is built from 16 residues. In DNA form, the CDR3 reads TGCGCCAGCAGCCAAGGAGAGTACTCCTATAATTCACCCCTCCACTTT. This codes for CASSQGEYSYNSPLHF.